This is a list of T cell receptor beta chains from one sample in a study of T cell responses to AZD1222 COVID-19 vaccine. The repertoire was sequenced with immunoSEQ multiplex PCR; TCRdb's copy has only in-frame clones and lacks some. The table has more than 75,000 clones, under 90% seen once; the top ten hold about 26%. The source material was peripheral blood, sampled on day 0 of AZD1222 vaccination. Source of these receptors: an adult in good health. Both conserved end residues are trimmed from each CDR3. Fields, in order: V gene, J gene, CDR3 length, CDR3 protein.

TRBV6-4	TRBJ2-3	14	ASSASSGRGTDTQY
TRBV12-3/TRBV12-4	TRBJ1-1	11	ASSQGSGTEAF
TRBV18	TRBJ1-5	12	ASSPTGGNQPQH
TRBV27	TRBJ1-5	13	ASSLVGADNQPQH
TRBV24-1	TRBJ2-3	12	ATRRGAGTDTQY
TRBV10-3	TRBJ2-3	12	AYGGSERKDTQY
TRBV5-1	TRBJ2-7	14	ASSPIGAGGSNEQY
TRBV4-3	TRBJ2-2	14	ASSPGLAGGGGELF
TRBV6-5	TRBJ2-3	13	ASRRQVSKVDTQY
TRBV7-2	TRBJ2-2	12	ASSPRLNTGELF
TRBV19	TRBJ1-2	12	ASTSGGAGYGYT
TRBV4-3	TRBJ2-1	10	ASSHTAHEQF
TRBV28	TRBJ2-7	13	ASSSGGLRTYEQY
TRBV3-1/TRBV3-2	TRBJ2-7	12	ASRSGSRSYEQY
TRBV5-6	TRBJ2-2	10	ASSLDTGELF
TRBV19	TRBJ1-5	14	ASSPGTGGGDQPQH
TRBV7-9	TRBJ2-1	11	ASSFHGIYEQF
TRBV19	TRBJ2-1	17	ASSRPRLAGGNPYNEQF
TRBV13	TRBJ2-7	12	ASSTEDRAYEQY
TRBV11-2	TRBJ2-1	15	ASSLDLAGGSYNEQF
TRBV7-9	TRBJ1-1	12	ASSSSGRNTEAF
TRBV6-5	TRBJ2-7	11	ASRGTGYNEQY
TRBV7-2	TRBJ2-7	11	ASRRTSVYEQY
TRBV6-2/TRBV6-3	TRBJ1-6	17	ASSYVTPGTGGLDSPLH
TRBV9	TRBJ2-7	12	ASSPGTGVYEQY
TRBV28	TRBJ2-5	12	ASRLGQGRETQY
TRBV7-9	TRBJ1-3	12	ASSRGTAGNTIY
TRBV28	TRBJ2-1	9	ASSTYNEQF